The table lists the clone carrying this TCR beta chain with a few counts. Its target is not known. Through a sample-barcoded 5' primer and a J-beta primer mix, a second PCR was run for roughly 6 to 12 cycles. Each cDNA was tagged by a template-switch adaptor containing 12 random nucleotides. A single record per CDR3 protein comes from TCRdb applying MiXCR to the 5' RACE reads. Of 800,000 or so distinct CDR3 sequences detected, 46% appear once; the ten largest clones hold 15% to 20%. The data were taken from a study of blood T cells in healthy people across ages. The CDR3 is 16 residues long. V was shortened by 1 base and J by 5 bases, with 16 bases between the two germline ends. Germline CDR1 reads SGHVS; CDR2 reads FQNEAQ. General study points: Age advanced and TCR beta diversity per million T cells fell, roughly linearly.

V and J are TRBV7-8 and TRBJ2-3; perhaps D is TRBD1 or TRBD2 (7 bases each). Sequences were obtained from blood. The TCR comes from an elderly man in good health. The CDR3 coding sequence is TGTGCCAGCAGCTTAGTCCAGGGGGGGCCCGTAGATACGCAGTATTTT. It translates to CASSLVQGGPVDTQYF.